These 26 T cell receptor beta chains were all obtained from the same sample, sequenced in a study of blood T cell repertoires in COVID-19. Only in-frame clones appear in the TCRdb table, and some are missing; sequencing was by immunoSEQ multiplex PCR. Here the sample spans 250,000 to 400,000 clones, 75% to 90% being singletons. The sample consisted of peripheral blood. These receptor sequences come from a woman in her twenties or thirties with COVID-19, enrolled during active disease.

The V and J genes are TRBV30 and TRBJ1-2; 8 nucleotides match TRBD1. V was clipped by 4 bases and J by 4 bases; unmatched bases: 5. Germline V gene data show CDR1 as GTSNPN and CDR2 as SVGIG (reference sequence). The length of the CDR3 is 13 residues. The CDR3 loop reads CAWTRTGSYGYTF. The CDR3, as DNA: TGTGCCTGGACCCGGACAGGGAGCTATGGCTACACCTTC.

The CDR3 DNA follows: TGTGCCAGCAGCTTGGACAGGGGTAGCGAGCAGTACTTC. Its translation is CASSLDRGSEQYF. This rearrangement joins TRBV7-3 to TRBJ2-7; 9 bases align to TRBD1. The CDR3 has 13 residues. V dropped 3 bases and J dropped 6; count of bases not matched to a gene: 3. Germline loops: CDR1 SGHTA, CDR2 FQGTGA.

The chain recombines TRBV7-6 with TRBJ2-1; 8 bases line up with TRBD2. This CDR3 contains 17 residues. Unmatched junction bases numbered 12, after V lost 5 bases and J lost 3 bases. The germline gives CDR1 SGHVS, CDR2 FNYEAQ. The CDR3 sequence is CASSRLRVAGYYNEQFF. The DNA of the CDR3 is TGTGCCAGCAGCCGCCTGCGGGTAGCGGGATACTACAATGAGCAGTTCTTC.

V and J are TRBV30 and TRBJ2-3; TRBD2 aligns across 7 bases. The junction had 10 bases not matched to a gene; V was cut back by 6 bases and J by 7 bases. This CDR3 is 13 amino acids long. CDR1 is GTSNPN and CDR2 is SVGIG in the germline V gene (reference sequence). The CDR3 nucleotides read TGTGCCTGCCAGCGGGAAGTTGGAAATACGCAGTATTTT. Translation gives CACQREVGNTQYF.

A remark on this clone: The junction differs from germline at one of its ends, possibly a read error. The chain links TRBV18 to TRBJ1-2; a possible D gene is TRBD1 (5 bases). Germline values: CDR1 KGHSH, CDR2 LQKENI. The CDR3 runs to 14 residues. The CDR3 region has the DNA TGTGCCAGCTCGCCACAGAGTCAGGGTGGCGGCTACACCTTC. Protein product: CASSPQSQGGGYTF. Supplemented by reference TRBV18 and TRBJ1-2, the full variable domain reads NAGVMQNPRHLVRRRGQEARLRCSPMKGHSHVYWYRQLPEEGLKFMVYLQKENIIDESGMPKERFSAEFPKEGPSILRIQQVVRGDSAAYFCASSPQSQGGGYTFGSGTRLTVV.

The chain employs TRBV2 and TRBJ2-2; D remains ambiguous. Per germline, CDR1 SNHLY and CDR2 FYNNEI. Trimming removed 4 bases at V and 1 base at J, with 7 bases between. The CDR3 has 14 residues. The CDR3 sequence: CASSGVRNTGELFF. Here the CDR3 DNA reads TGTGCCAGCAGTGGTGTGCGGAACACCGGGGAGCTGTTTTTT.

The chain links TRBV6-5 to TRBJ1-1, with TRBD1 matching 8 bases. Germline V gene data show CDR1 as MNHEY and CDR2 as SVGAGI. The CDR3 runs 14 residues. After removal of 4 bases from V and 0 bases from J, the junction contained 1 base not matched to a gene. CDR3 sequence (DNA): TGTGCCAGCAGTTGGGACAGGATGAACACTGAAGCTTTCTTT. It codes for CASSWDRMNTEAFF.

This clone was counted a single time. The chain employs TRBV5-8 and TRBJ2-7, with D possibly TRBD1 on 5 matching bases. The CDR3 loop spans 15 amino acids. The V gene lost 0 bases and the J gene lost 5 bases, with 15 bases spanning the gap. CDR1 SGHTS and CDR2 YDEGEE come from the germline V gene. The CDR3 sequence: CASSLAVKGPNEQYF. DNA of the CDR3: TGTGCCAGCAGCTTGGCCGTGAAGGGGCCGAACGAGCAGTACTTC.

The rearrangement links TRBV28 to TRBJ1-4; TRBD1 agrees at 7 bases. Germline CDR1 reads MDHEN; CDR2 reads SYDVKM. V lost 4 bases and J lost 2; bases outside the gene matches: 4. This CDR3 spans 15 amino acids. For the CDR3, the DNA is TGTGCCAGCAGTTGGAGGGGGCAGACTAATGAAAAACTGTTTTTT. Its translation: CASSWRGQTNEKLFF.

V usage is TRBV19 and J usage is TRBJ1-1, with D uncertain. Deletions cut 8 bases from V and 4 bases from J, with 8 bases between. From germline, CDR1 is LNHDA and CDR2 SQIVND (reference sequence). The CDR3 consists of 11 residues. For the CDR3, the DNA is TGTGCCAGTTGGCATTTCACTGAAGCTTTCTTT. Its translation: CASWHFTEAFF.

This rearrangement joins TRBV12-3 or TRBV12-4 to TRBJ1-6, with TRBD1 identical over 7 bases. The CDR3 sequence is 13 residues long. The V segment lost 4 bases and the J segment 10 bases; nucleotides outside the gene matches: 4. The CDR3 sequence: CASSSTGESPLHF. For the CDR3, the DNA is TGTGCCAGCAGTTCAACAGGGGAATCACCCCTCCACTTT.

This clone was counted once. The rearrangement links TRBV2 to TRBJ2-6; unclear D gene. The ends were cut back, 1 base at V and 0 bases at J, with 4 bases in the middle. The CDR3 is made up of 15 amino acids. Looked up from germline, CDR1 is SNHLY and CDR2 is FYNNEI. CDR3: CASSEVYSGANVLTF. CDR3 DNA: TGTGCCAGCAGTGAAGTTTACTCTGGGGCCAACGTCCTGACTTTC.

This clone was seen a handful of times. This sequence joins TRBV5-1 and TRBJ2-7, with 12 bases that match TRBD2. With 4 bases clipped from V and 6 bases from J, the junction kept 11 bases outside the gene matches. The CDR3 has 16 residues. Germline CDR1 reads SGHRS; CDR2 reads YFSETQ. The CDR3: CASSRLRLAGESEQYF. In DNA, the CDR3 is TGCGCCAGCAGCCGTCTAAGACTAGCGGGAGAAAGCGAGCAGTACTTC. Complete variable domain (other parts from reference TRBV5-1 and TRBJ2-7): KAGVTQTPRYLIKTRGQQVTLSCSPISGHRSVSWYQQTPGQGLQFLFEYFSETQRNKGNFPGRFSGRQFSNSRSEMNVSTLELGDSALYLCASSRLRLAGESEQYFGPGTRLTVT.

This sequence joins TRBV12-5 and TRBJ1-1; D is undetermined. V was trimmed by 2 bases and J by 6 bases, leaving 7 bases between them. Per germline, CDR1 LGHNT and CDR2 FRNRAP. The CDR3 has 12 residues. The DNA of the CDR3 is TGTGCTAGTGGTTTGACCGAGGCTGAAGCTTTCTTT. It is translated as CASGLTEAEAFF.

The CDR3 DNA reads as TGTGCCAGCAGGAGAGGGAATTCACCCCTCCACTTT. It yields the protein CASRRGNSPLHF. V and J are TRBV28 and TRBJ1-6; D uncertain. The CDR3 extends over 12 amino acids. The germline V gene has CDR1 MDHEN and CDR2 SYDVKM. V was cut by 6 bases and J by 7 bases, with 7 bases left in between.

V is TRBV15 and J is TRBJ2-5; 8 bases map to TRBD1. The germline gives CDR1 LNHNV, CDR2 YYDKDF (reference sequence). The CDR3 spans 15 residues. V shed 3 bases and J 5 bases; nucleotides not matched to a gene: 8. CDR3 sequence reads: CATSRTTGVLETQYF. The CDR3 DNA reads as TGTGCCACCAGCAGGACGACAGGGGTTCTGGAGACCCAGTACTTC.

The chain links TRBV24-1 to TRBJ1-2; 7 bases line up with TRBD1. CDR1 and CDR2 from the germline V gene are KGHDR and SFDVKD. The CDR3 length is 13 residues. V shed 6 bases, J shed 3 bases, and the junction held 3 bases outside the gene matches. CDR3 coding DNA: TGTGCCACCAGTCAGGGGGAGCACTATGGCTACACCTTC. It specifies CATSQGEHYGYTF.

The chain employs TRBV6-5 and TRBJ1-4, with D possibly matching TRBD1 (5 bases). CDR3 length equals 12 residues. CDR1 MNHEY and CDR2 SVGAGI come from the germline V gene. V lost 8 bases and J lost 6, with 10 bases in between. The CDR3 loop is CASRRGDEKLFF. The CDR3 coding sequence is TGTGCCAGCCGCCGGGGGGATGAAAAACTGTTTTTT.

The rearrangement joins TRBV5-1 to TRBJ1-1; weak D call: TRBD1 (5 bases). The germline V and J ends were trimmed by 0 bases and 0 bases, with 15 bases remaining between them. The CDR3 loop spans 17 amino acids. Germline V gene lookup returns CDR1 SGHRS and CDR2 YFSETQ. CDR3 nucleotides: TGCGCCAGCAGCTTGGGACTTTCGGGGGGGATGAACACTGAAGCTTTCTTT. Translated, it gives CASSLGLSGGMNTEAFF.

This CDR3 is CATSRDLNGGGAKETQYF. DNA for the CDR3: TGTGCCACCAGCAGAGATTTAAATGGCGGGGGGGCGAAAGAGACCCAGTACTTC. The chain uses TRBV15 and TRBJ2-5; 9 nucleotides match TRBD2. V shed 0 bases, J shed 3 bases, and the junction held 11 bases outside the gene matches. The CDR3 contains 18 residues. Germline V gene data show CDR1 as LNHNV and CDR2 as YYDKDF (reference sequence).

This clone was seen just once. The DNA for the CDR3 is TGTGCCAGCAGATTGCTAGCGCAGGGAGGAGACTATGGCTACACCTTC. Its protein is CASRLLAQGGDYGYTF. The genes are TRBV3-1 (or the pseudogene TRBV3-2) and TRBJ1-2, with D tentatively TRBD1 (5 bases). V lost 6 bases and J 3 bases, leaving 20 bases between the germline ends. Germline CDR1 reads LGHDT; CDR2 reads YNNKEL (reference sequence). The CDR3 contains 16 residues.

V usage is TRBV28 and J usage is TRBJ1-2, with TRBD1 as a possible D gene (6 bases). Trimming stripped 8 bases from V and 8 bases from J, with 24 bases between. Germline V gene data show CDR1 as MDHEN and CDR2 as SYDVKM. The CDR3 extends over 15 amino acids. CDR3 nucleotide sequence: TGTGCCAGCGGACCGCATACGCCAGGGGAAAGGGGCTACACCTTC. Translating gives CASGPHTPGERGYTF.

J is TRBJ1-4 and V is TRBV28, with TRBD1 matching 7 bases. V gave up 6 bases and J gave up 5 bases; unmatched junction bases: 6. The CDR3 consists of 14 residues. Germline V CDR1 and CDR2: MDHEN, SYDVKM. The CDR3 loop is CASRTDRVNEKLFF. The CDR3 DNA reads as TGTGCCAGCAGGACAGACAGGGTAAATGAAAAACTGTTTTTT.

The chain employs TRBV7-9 and TRBJ2-2; D perhaps matches TRBD1 (6 bases). The V gene lost 4 bases and the J gene lost 6 bases, with 12 bases spanning the gap. The CDR3 consists of 14 residues. Germline lookup yields CDR1 SEHNR and CDR2 FQNEAQ (reference sequence). CDR3 in DNA: TGTGCCAGCAGCTCCCGACAGGAGGCCGGGGAGCTGTTTTTT. This translates into CASSSRQEAGELFF.

J is TRBJ2-7 and V is TRBV5-4; weak D call: TRBD1 (6 bases). Germline V gene data show CDR1 as SGHNT and CDR2 as YYREEE (reference sequence). V dropped 1 base and J dropped 7 bases, with 15 bases sitting between them. The CDR3 covers 14 residues. As DNA, the CDR3 is TGTGCCAGCAGCTTGTCCGCCAGGGGTGGGGAGCAGTACTTC. It is translated as CASSLSARGGEQYF.

The chain recombines TRBV7-9 with TRBJ1-6; a weak D match, TRBD1 (5 bases). The V gene lost 3 bases and the J gene lost 6 bases, with 9 bases spanning the gap. CDR3 size: 14 residues. Germline V CDR1 and CDR2: SEHNR, FQNEAQ (reference sequence). The CDR3 coding sequence is TGTGCCAGCAGCTTTCAGGGAATTAATTCACCCCTCCACTTT. Its translation is CASSFQGINSPLHF.